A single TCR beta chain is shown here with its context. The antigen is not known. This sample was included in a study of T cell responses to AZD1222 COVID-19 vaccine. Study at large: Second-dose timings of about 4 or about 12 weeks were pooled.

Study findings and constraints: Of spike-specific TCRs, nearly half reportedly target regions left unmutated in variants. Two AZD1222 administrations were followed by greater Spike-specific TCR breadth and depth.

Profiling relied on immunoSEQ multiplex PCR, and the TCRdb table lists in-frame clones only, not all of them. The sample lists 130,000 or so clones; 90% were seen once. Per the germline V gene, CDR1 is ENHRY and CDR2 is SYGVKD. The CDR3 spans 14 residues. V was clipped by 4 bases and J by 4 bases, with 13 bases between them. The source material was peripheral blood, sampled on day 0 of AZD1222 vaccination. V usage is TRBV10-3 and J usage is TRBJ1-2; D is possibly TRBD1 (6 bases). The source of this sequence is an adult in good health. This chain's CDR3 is CAISGSGQSYGYTF. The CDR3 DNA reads TGTGCCATCAGTGGAAGCGGACAGAGCTATGGCTACACCTTC.